These 9 T cell receptor beta chains were sequenced from one sample in a study of T cells in Graves' hyperthyroidism and ophthalmopathy (dated by TCRdb to between 2018 and 2021). The receptor library was made with multiplex PCR. The sequencer listed for this sample is Illumina HiSeq 2000. Amplification of TCR beta CDR3 regions was carried out from RNA transcripts. For the first round of RT-PCR on the TCR CDR3, the HTBI primer set was used together with the Qiagen OneStep RT-PCR kit. TCRdb cleaned the public reads at Q25 with fastp, built clones with MiXCR and kept in-frame beta chains. For every CDR3 protein sequence, its rows merge into one entry that carries the most common genes and DNA. Counted in this sample were a few hundred thousand distinct CDR3 sequences; approximately 14% of them appeared once. The ten top clones hold around 7% of the sample. Input material: blood. The source of these receptors is a woman younger than 35 with Graves' hyperthyroidism.

This clonotype was found many times. The chain has TRBV29-1 and TRBJ1-4; weak D call: TRBD1 (5 bases). The V gene lost 7 bases and the J gene lost 4 bases, with 19 bases spanning the gap. The CDR3 consists of 15 residues. Germline CDR1 reads SQVTM; CDR2 reads ANQGSEA. As DNA, the CDR3 is TGCAGCGCACAGGTTGCGGGCCAGAATAATGAAAAACTGTTTTTT. This codes for CSAQVAGQNNEKLFF. The variable domain in full, with the rest retrieved from reference TRBV29-1 and TRBJ1-4, is SAVISQKPSRDICQRGTSLTIQCQVDSQVTMMFWYRQQPGQSLTLIATANQGSEATYESGFVIDKFPISRPNLTFSTLTVSNMSPEDSSIYLCSAQVAGQNNEKLFFGSGTQLSVL.

The chain employs TRBV6-1 and TRBJ2-3; the match to TRBD1 covers 7 bases. The V gene end was trimmed by 5 bases and the J gene end by 2 bases; junction bases not matched to a gene: 10. Germline V gene data show CDR1 as MNHNS and CDR2 as SASEGT. CDR3 length equals 16 residues. CDR3: CASSQQRGRVTDTQYF. CDR3 DNA sequence: TGTGCCAGCAGTCAGCAGAGGGGGCGCGTCACAGATACGCAGTATTTT.

This clonotype was found many times. The chain uses TRBV10-3 and TRBJ2-1, with D possibly being TRBD1 (6 bases). The CDR3 is made up of 14 amino acids. The V and J ends lost 6 bases and 9 bases respectively, with 18 bases between them. CDR1 is ENHRY, CDR2 SYGVKD, per germline. The CDR3, as DNA: TGTGCCATCAGAGACTCCGGGACATACGGTGAGCAGTTCTTC. Protein sequence: CAIRDSGTYGEQFF.

There are many counts of this clonotype. The chain carries TRBV20-1 and TRBJ2-5; tentatively, D is TRBD2 (6 bases). The V gene lost 6 bases and the J gene lost 1 base, with 6 bases spanning the gap. The length of the CDR3 is 11 residues. Per the germline V gene, CDR1 is DFQATT and CDR2 is SNEGSKA (reference sequence). CDR3 protein: CSATSQETQYF. The CDR3 DNA is TGCAGTGCGACTAGCCAAGAGACCCAGTACTTC.

To note about this clonotype: A much larger clone lies one base from this, so it may be a read error. Lacking the conserved final phenylalanine or tryptophan, this CDR3 likely reflects a read error. The rearrangement joins TRBV7-6 to TRBJ2-6; D possibly corresponds to TRBD1 (6 bases). From germline, CDR1 is SGHVS and CDR2 FNYEAQ. CDR3 length equals 17 residues. Trimming pared 2 bases from V and 3 bases from J, leaving 14 bases between. The CDR3 here is CASSLTTGDGGANVLTL. The CDR3 DNA reads as TGTGCCAGCAGCTTAACGACAGGAGATGGTGGGGCCAACGTCCTGACTCTC.

The chain employs TRBV7-9 and TRBJ2-3; D unresolved. The germline V gene encodes CDR1 SEHNR and CDR2 FQNEAQ (reference sequence). The CDR3 is 16 residues long. Trimming left V 1 base short and J 2 bases short, with 13 bases between. In DNA, the CDR3 is TGTGCCAGCAGCTTAGATCCCGCGGAGAACACAGATACGCAGTATTTT. This gives the protein CASSLDPAENTDTQYF.

This clonotype was seen only a few times. The chain is built from TRBV7-8 and TRBJ1-2; the D is unclear. CDR3 length equals 13 residues. CDR1 SGHVS and CDR2 FQNEAQ come from the germline V gene. Trimming removed 1 base from V and 8 bases from J, with 11 bases in between. CDR3 region: CASSLDGKVGYTF. The CDR3 DNA reads as TGTGCCAGCAGCTTAGATGGGAAGGTGGGCTACACCTTC.

The chain couples TRBV5-1 to TRBJ2-7, with D unresolved. The CDR3 has 13 amino acids. In germline, CDR1 is SGHRS, CDR2 YFSETQ. V gave up 2 bases and J gave up 0 bases, with 6 bases separating them. In nucleotides, the CDR3 is TGCGCCAGCAGCTTTGCCAACTCCTACGAGCAGTACTTC. It encodes CASSFANSYEQYF. Based on the CDR3 plus reference TRBV5-1 and TRBJ2-7, the full variable domain is KAGVTQTPRYLIKTRGQQVTLSCSPISGHRSVSWYQQTPGQGLQFLFEYFSETQRNKGNFPGRFSGRQFSNSRSEMNVSTLELGDSALYLCASSFANSYEQYFGPGTRLTVT.

In its sample, this clonotype was seen many times. The chain carries TRBV5-6 and TRBJ2-1; D perhaps matches TRBD1 (5 bases). CDR1 and CDR2 (germline): SGHDT, YYEEEE. The V gene lost 2 bases and the J gene lost 7 bases, with 7 bases spanning the gap. The CDR3 loop spans 12 amino acids. The CDR3 here is CASSFQGNEQFF. Here the CDR3 DNA reads TGTGCCAGCAGCTTTCAGGGTAATGAGCAGTTCTTC.